Sequencing of this T cell receptor beta chain was carried out in a study of blood T cells in healthy people across ages. Study-wide results and limits: Naive CD4+ cell counts and diversity both ran higher in long-lived than in aged donors. Without sorted subsets, naive and antigen-experienced compartments could not be conclusively compared.

Alongside a J-beta primer mix, a sample-barcoded 5' primer served in a second PCR lasting about 7 to 12 cycles. Every cDNA molecule bore a tag from a template-switch adaptor containing 12 random nucleotides. TCRdb analysed the 5' RACE reads with MiXCR anew, one entry per CDR3 protein. The sample records about 580,000 distinct CDR3 sequences, 45% to 55% being singletons. This clonotype was observed a few times. The antigen is undetermined. The CDR3 runs 15 residues. The germline V gene has CDR1 SGHTA and CDR2 FQGNSA. Germline trimming cut 1 base from V and 2 bases from J; bases unmatched to any gene: 5.

The receptor's source is an elderly man in good health. The chain links TRBV7-2 to TRBJ2-7, with 7 bases fitting TRBD2. What was sequenced was blood. The CDR3 reads CASSLGLAEPYEQYF. The DNA for the CDR3 is TGTGCCAGCAGCTTAGGCCTAGCGGAACCCTACGAGCAGTACTTC.